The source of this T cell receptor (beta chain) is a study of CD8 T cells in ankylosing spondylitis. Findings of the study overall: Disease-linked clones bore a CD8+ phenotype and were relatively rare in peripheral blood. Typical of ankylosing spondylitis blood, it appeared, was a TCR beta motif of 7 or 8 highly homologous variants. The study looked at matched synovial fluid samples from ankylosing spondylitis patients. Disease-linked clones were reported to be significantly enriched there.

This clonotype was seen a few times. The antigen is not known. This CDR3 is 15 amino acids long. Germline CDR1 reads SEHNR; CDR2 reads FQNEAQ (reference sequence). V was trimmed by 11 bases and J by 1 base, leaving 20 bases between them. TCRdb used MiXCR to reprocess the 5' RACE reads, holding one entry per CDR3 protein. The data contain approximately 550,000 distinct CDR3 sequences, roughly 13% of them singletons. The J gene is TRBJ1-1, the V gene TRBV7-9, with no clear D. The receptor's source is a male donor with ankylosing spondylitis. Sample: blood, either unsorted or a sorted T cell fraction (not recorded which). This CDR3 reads CAGLAAGDGNTEAFF. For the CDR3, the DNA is TGTGCCGGCCTCGCCGCCGGTGACGGGAACACTGAAGCTTTCTTT.